The sequence of this T cell receptor (beta chain) was determined in a study of OX40 agonist ivuxolimab in advanced cancers. As for this clone: The sample holds other DNA sequences that translate to the same CDR3.

Only in-frame clones appear in the TCRdb table, and some are missing; sequencing was by immunoSEQ multiplex PCR. Of roughly 92,000 clones in the sample, under 95% were seen once. Trimming took 6 bases from V and 3 from J; bases not matched to a gene: 10. CDR1 and CDR2 (germline): KGHSY, FQNENV. The CDR3 has 15 residues. Sampling of blood occurred at baseline, cycle 4 day 1, and cycle 7 day 1. The specimen was CD4+ or CD8+ T cells sorted from blood, collected in a trial of the OX40 agonist ivuxolimab. This receptor was taken from an adult with an advanced solid tumor such as melanoma, head and neck, liver or kidney cancer. The genes are TRBV16 and TRBJ2-7; 8 positions match TRBD1. CDR3 bases: TGTGCCAGCAGTACCCTGGACAGGGCGTTCTACGAGCAGTACTTC. It encodes CASSTLDRAFYEQYF. The entire variable domain, with the rest obtained from reference TRBV16 and TRBJ2-7, is as follows: GEEVAQTPKHLVRGEGQKAKLYCAPIKGHSYVFWYQQVLKNEFKFLISFQNENVFDETGMPKERFSAKCLPNSPCSLEIQATKLEDSAVYFCASSTLDRAFYEQYFGPGTRLTVT.